The T cell receptor (beta chain) described here comes from a study of cytomegalovirus exposure and HLA in healthy donors. The study's findings and limits: It was in a later analysis that TCR association rates were seen to vary by HLA locus, highest for DRB1 and lowest for HLA-C.

This clone has a handful of counts. Its antigen remains unidentified. The CDR3 totals 14 residues. Trimming cost V 4 bases and J 4 bases, with 11 bases left between them. Germline loops: CDR1 SGHNT, CDR2 YYREEE (reference sequence). PCR was performed using 60 Vbeta and 13 Jbeta primers. Using immunoSEQ multiplex PCR, the repertoire was profiled, and TCRdb retains in-frame clones only, with some absent. The sample carries approximately 120,000 clones, roughly 74% recorded once. The sample taken for sequencing was PBMCs. The receptor comes from a woman aged 45-60 years in good health and CMV-seropositive. The chain couples TRBV5-4 to TRBJ2-2, with TRBD2 as a possible D gene (6 bases). CDR3 nucleotides: TGTGCCAGCAGCACGGGACTGACCACCGGGGAGCTGTTTTTT. Its protein is CASSTGLTTGELFF. Using reference TRBV5-4 and TRBJ2-2 for the parts outside the CDR3, the full variable domain is ETGVTQSPTHLIKTRGQQVTLRCSSQSGHNTVSWYQQALGQGPQFIFQYYREEENGRGNFPPRFSGLQFPNYSSELNVNALELDDSALYLCASSTGLTTGELFFGEGSRLTVL.